The next 16 T cell receptor beta chains were all read from a single sample in a study of shared clonotypes between healthy human individuals. Profiling relied on immunoSEQ multiplex PCR, and the TCRdb table lists in-frame clones only, not all of them. The table lists over 800,000 clones, 80% to 95% of them singletons. The naive CD8 population came from CD45RO-negative cells selected for CCR7, without terminally differentiated effector memory CD45RA+ cells. The sequenced sample consisted of naive CD8+ T cells sorted from blood. The source of these receptors is a man aged 25 to 40 in good health.

This chain connects TRBV5-4 to TRBJ2-7, with D hard to call. The CDR3 totals 14 residues. Germline V gives CDR1 SGHNT, CDR2 YYREEE (reference sequence). V was trimmed by 0 bases and J by 3 bases, leaving 10 bases between them. CDR3 nucleotides: TGTGCCAGCAGCTTGGGGTTAGGGTACTACGAGCAGTACTTC. Amino acids: CASSLGLGYYEQYF.

The gene calls are TRBV28 and TRBJ2-7; TRBD1 aligns across 9 bases. The CDR3 contains 16 residues. Per the germline V gene, CDR1 is MDHEN and CDR2 is SYDVKM. V was clipped by 6 bases and J by 1 base; unmatched bases: 10. The CDR3 DNA reads as TGTGCCAGCAGCCTCGACAAGACAGGGGGGTCCTACGAGCAGTACTTC. The encoded protein is CASSLDKTGGSYEQYF. Combining the CDR3 with reference TRBV28 and TRBJ2-7 gives the whole variable domain DVKVTQSSRYLVKRTGEKVFLECVQDMDHENMFWYRQDPGLGLRLIYFSYDVKMKEKGDIPEGYSVSREKKERFSLILESASTNQTSMYLCASSLDKTGGSYEQYFGPGTRLTVT.

This clone was seen once. The J gene is TRBJ1-5, the V gene TRBV6-4; D is possibly TRBD1 (5 bases). This CDR3 spans 13 amino acids. Trimming pared 3 bases from V and 4 bases from J, leaving 7 bases between. Germline V gene sequence: CDR1 MRHNA, CDR2 SNTAGT. The DNA for the CDR3 is TGTGCCAGCAGTGAGGGACGGAATCAGCCCCAGCATTTT. Translation gives CASSEGRNQPQHF.

The genes are TRBV11-2 and TRBJ1-1; no firm D call. Trimming shortened V by 5 bases and J by 0 bases, and 7 bases separated the two germline ends. The CDR3 consists of 13 residues. Germline loops: CDR1 SGHAT, CDR2 FQNNGV. The CDR3 region is CASSKTMNTEAFF. DNA for the CDR3: TGTGCCAGCAGCAAAACAATGAACACTGAAGCTTTCTTT.

This chain's CDR3 is CSVEGREGIQYF. CDR3 DNA: TGCAGCGTTGAAGGCAGGGAGGGCATTCAGTACTTC. This chain uses TRBV29-1 with TRBJ2-4; 7 bases fit TRBD2. The germline V gene has CDR1 SQVTM and CDR2 ANQGSEA. The CDR3 has 12 residues. With 1 base clipped from V and 9 bases from J, the junction kept 3 bases outside the gene matches.

The gene calls are TRBV15 and TRBJ2-7; 7 bases align to TRBD1. Germline V gene sequence: CDR1 LNHNV, CDR2 YYDKDF (reference sequence). The CDR3 covers 15 residues. With V trimmed by 4 bases and J by 3 bases, 9 bases remained unmatched. The CDR3 protein is CATSTDRENRYEQYF. In nucleotides, the CDR3 is TGTGCCACCAGCACAGACAGGGAAAATCGCTACGAGCAGTACTTC.

The V and J genes are TRBV18 and TRBJ2-5; 7 bases map to TRBD1. V dropped 4 bases and J dropped 4; count of bases not matched to a gene: 9. This CDR3 has 15 amino acids. The V gene's germline CDR1 is KGHSH and CDR2 LQKENI. Here the CDR3 reads CASSLTGSGGETQYF. CDR3 nucleotides: TGTGCCAGCTCACTCACAGGGTCAGGGGGAGAGACCCAGTACTTC.

The chain employs TRBV14 and TRBJ2-5; D could derive from TRBD1 or TRBD2 (6 bases each). V gave up 0 bases and J gave up 2 bases, with 10 bases separating them. This CDR3 contains 15 residues. Germline assignment: CDR1 SGHDN and CDR2 FVKESK. CDR3 DNA sequence: TGTGCCAGCAGCCAAGATCGGGGGCTGCAAGAGACCCAGTACTTC. It specifies CASSQDRGLQETQYF.

The gene calls are TRBV2 and TRBJ1-1, with D unclear. The germline V gene encodes CDR1 SNHLY and CDR2 FYNNEI. Trimming left V 6 bases short and J 6 bases short, with 20 bases between. This CDR3 is built from 15 residues. The DNA of the CDR3 is TGTGCCAGCAGATCCGGGGAAGTAGTACCGCCTGAAGCTTTCTTT. The encoded protein is CASRSGEVVPPEAFF.

The chain joins TRBV5-1 to TRBJ2-7; D not resolved. Trimming removed 2 bases from V and 4 bases from J, with 16 bases in between. The CDR3 covers 15 residues. The germline CDR1 and CDR2 sequences are SGHRS and YFSETQ. The CDR3 region is CASSLDGSIVYEQYF. The DNA for the CDR3 is TGCGCCAGCAGCTTAGACGGGTCGATAGTTTACGAGCAGTACTTC.

J is TRBJ2-5 and V is TRBV11-2; D is perhaps TRBD1 (5 bases). Germline lookup yields CDR1 SGHAT and CDR2 FQNNGV. V lost 2 bases and J lost 2, with 12 bases in between. The length of the CDR3 is 15 residues. CDR3 sequence reads: CASSLSTGFQETQYF. The CDR3 nucleotides read TGTGCCAGCAGCTTATCAACAGGATTTCAAGAGACCCAGTACTTC.

The CDR3 nucleotides read TGTGCCAGCAGTCTAACAGGGGTTGGGACCGGGGAGCTGTTTTTT. This translates into CASSLTGVGTGELFF. The rearrangement joins TRBV27 to TRBJ2-2; 7 bases agree with TRBD1. Trimming cost V 5 bases and J 5 bases; bases outside gene matches: 8. Germline V gene data show CDR1 as MNHEY and CDR2 as SMNVEV (reference sequence). This CDR3 contains 15 residues.

This clone was observed a single time. The chain carries TRBV25-1 and TRBJ2-3; 7 positions match TRBD1. The germline CDR1 and CDR2 sequences are MGHDK and SYGVNS. The CDR3 totals 16 residues. The ends lost 4 bases at V and 0 bases at J; junction bases unmatched: 7. The CDR3 protein is CASSAFRDSSTDTQYF. Here the CDR3 DNA reads TGTGCCAGCAGTGCCTTCCGGGACAGTAGCACAGATACGCAGTATTTT.

The count of this clone is one. This rearrangement joins TRBV28 to TRBJ2-1; D ambiguous. This CDR3 is 16 amino acids long. Germline-derived CDR1 and CDR2 are MDHEN and SYDVKM. Trimming removed 7 bases from V and 0 bases from J, with 16 bases in between. Written as DNA, the CDR3 is TGTGCCAGCACCGCTGAACACCCAGACTCCTACAATGAGCAGTTCTTC. The encoded protein is CASTAEHPDSYNEQFF.

This chain joins TRBV14 and TRBJ2-3; TRBD1 aligns across 9 bases. The length of the CDR3 is 16 residues. The J segment lost 3 bases and the V segment lost 4 bases, leaving 8 bases of the junction unmatched. The germline V gene has CDR1 SGHDN and CDR2 FVKESK. The chain's CDR3 is CASSRRTDRGTDTQYF. The CDR3 bases are TGTGCCAGCAGCCGCAGGACGGACAGGGGAACAGATACGCAGTATTTT.

V gene TRBV4-1 combines with J gene TRBJ2-1; D unresolved. Looked up from germline, CDR1 is MGHRA and CDR2 is YSYEKL. V dropped 1 base and J dropped 0 bases, with 13 bases sitting between them. The CDR3 is 17 residues long. CDR3 sequence: CASSQGPFGDSYNEQFF. The CDR3 DNA reads as TGCGCCAGCAGCCAAGGTCCTTTCGGCGACTCCTACAATGAGCAGTTCTTC.